The rows below give T cell receptor beta chains drawn from one sample of a study of PD-1 blockade in classical Hodgkin lymphoma. Produced via immunoSEQ multiplex PCR; TCRdb's table is partial and in-frame only. The sample shows over 8,500 clones, 87% of them seen only once. Source: peripheral blood mononuclear cells (PBMCs), taken before the fourth cycle of nivolumab. Every receptor here comes from a human donor with classical Hodgkin lymphoma. CDR3s leave out the opening cysteine and the closing phenylalanine or tryptophan. Each record gives: CDR3 protein, J gene, V gene, D gene. A D gene is named only where the DNA matches it firmly.

CDR3 protein: ASSAGFYTEAF; J gene: TRBJ1-1; V gene: TRBV5-6; D gene: .
CDR3 protein: ASSLGEWGKGTEAF; J gene: TRBJ1-1; V gene: TRBV5-4; D gene: .
CDR3 protein: ASSQEVTYNSPLH; J gene: TRBJ1-6; V gene: TRBV6-5; D gene: .
CDR3 protein: ASSLDGGPSSYEQY; J gene: TRBJ2-7; V gene: TRBV5-4; D gene: .
CDR3 protein: ASSLSDSYGYT; J gene: TRBJ1-2; V gene: TRBV7-9; D gene: .
CDR3 protein: ASSTDDLASYGYT; J gene: TRBJ1-2; V gene: TRBV19; D gene: .
CDR3 protein: ASSFKGVDNTEAF; J gene: TRBJ1-1; V gene: TRBV5-1; D gene: .
CDR3 protein: ASSQFYDRDGNGYT; J gene: TRBJ1-2; V gene: TRBV4-3; D gene: TRBD1
CDR3 protein: ASSIAGVTGELF; J gene: TRBJ2-2; V gene: TRBV19; D gene: .
CDR3 protein: ASSDGIQETQY; J gene: TRBJ2-5; V gene: TRBV5-4; D gene: .
CDR3 protein: ASSKSPNTGELF; J gene: TRBJ2-2; V gene: TRBV14; D gene: .
CDR3 protein: ASSLQAGGVTDTQY; J gene: TRBJ2-3; V gene: TRBV7-6; D gene: TRBD2
CDR3 protein: ASSPTDGELF; J gene: TRBJ2-2; V gene: TRBV18; D gene: .
CDR3 protein: ASKNPGSTDTQY; J gene: TRBJ2-3; V gene: TRBV5-1; D gene: .
CDR3 protein: ASSLQGINTEAF; J gene: TRBJ1-1; V gene: TRBV7-9; D gene: .
CDR3 protein: ASSRASGGSYEQY; J gene: TRBJ2-7; V gene: TRBV4-1; D gene: .
CDR3 protein: ASSQETGTHNEQF; J gene: TRBJ2-1; V gene: TRBV4-3; D gene: TRBD1
CDR3 protein: ASSRDRLEAF; J gene: TRBJ1-1; V gene: TRBV6-6; D gene: TRBD1
CDR3 protein: ASTDIFCGHHGYT; J gene: TRBJ1-2; V gene: TRBV6-9; D gene: .
CDR3 protein: ASSRTENTEAF; J gene: TRBJ1-1; V gene: TRBV19; D gene: .
CDR3 protein: ALDGGSGEQY; J gene: TRBJ2-7; V gene: TRBV7-9; D gene: TRBD2
CDR3 protein: ASSLGTDANYGYT; J gene: TRBJ1-2; V gene: TRBV4-3; D gene: TRBD1
CDR3 protein: ASSSRQGSSYEQY; J gene: TRBJ2-7; V gene: TRBV5-1; D gene: TRBD1
CDR3 protein: ASSWGQNTEAF; J gene: TRBJ1-1; V gene: TRBV5-1; D gene: .
CDR3 protein: ASSLGWTGAVSPLH; J gene: TRBJ1-6; V gene: TRBV7-2; D gene: TRBD1
CDR3 protein: ASSLRGHTDTQY; J gene: TRBJ2-3; V gene: TRBV7-9; D gene: .
CDR3 protein: SATGATEAF; J gene: TRBJ1-1; V gene: TRBV20-1; D gene: .
CDR3 protein: ASTRRGNGIDTQY; J gene: TRBJ2-3; V gene: TRBV19; D gene: .
CDR3 protein: ASNPIGNNQPQH; J gene: TRBJ1-5; V gene: TRBV19; D gene: .
CDR3 protein: ASGFSGPGELF; J gene: TRBJ2-2; V gene: TRBV12-5; D gene: .
CDR3 protein: ASSEYGTEFYSNQRPQH; J gene: TRBJ1-5; V gene: TRBV2; D gene: .
CDR3 protein: ASSYDEDEKLF; J gene: TRBJ1-4; V gene: TRBV6-5; D gene: .
CDR3 protein: ASSIAHRAPFLSGNTIY; J gene: TRBJ1-3; V gene: TRBV19; D gene: .
CDR3 protein: SVDGTGREQY; J gene: TRBJ2-7; V gene: TRBV29-1; D gene: TRBD1
CDR3 protein: ASSKMGQGFEKLF; J gene: TRBJ1-4; V gene: TRBV27; D gene: TRBD1
CDR3 protein: ASSQVQGEIGEKLF; J gene: TRBJ1-4; V gene: TRBV4-1; D gene: TRBD1
CDR3 protein: ASSTGGGYEQY; J gene: TRBJ2-7; V gene: TRBV27; D gene: .
CDR3 protein: ASSPPEPPYEQY; J gene: TRBJ2-7; V gene: TRBV18; D gene: .
CDR3 protein: ASSQEPTANSPLH; J gene: TRBJ1-6; V gene: TRBV4-3; D gene: .
CDR3 protein: AISVDVNYGYT; J gene: TRBJ1-2; V gene: TRBV10-3; D gene: .
CDR3 protein: ASSLPGYETQY; J gene: TRBJ2-5; V gene: TRBV7-9; D gene: .
CDR3 protein: ASSQVGGRMITRGNTIY; J gene: TRBJ1-3; V gene: TRBV4-1; D gene: .